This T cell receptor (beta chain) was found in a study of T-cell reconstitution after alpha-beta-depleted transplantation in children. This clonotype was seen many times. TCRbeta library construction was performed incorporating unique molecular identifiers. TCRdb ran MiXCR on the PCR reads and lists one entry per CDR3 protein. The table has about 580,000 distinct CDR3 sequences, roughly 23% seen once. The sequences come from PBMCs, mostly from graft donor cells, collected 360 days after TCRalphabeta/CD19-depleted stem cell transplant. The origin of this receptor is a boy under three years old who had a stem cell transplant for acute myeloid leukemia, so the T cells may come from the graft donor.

Here the CDR3 DNA reads TGTGCCAGCAGTGACCGCCCCCTAGCCTACAATGAGCAGTTCTTC. Its protein product is CASSDRPLAYNEQFF. The V call is TRBV25-1, the J call TRBJ2-1, with D hard to call. The CDR3 contains 15 residues. Trimming pared 3 bases from V and 2 bases from J, leaving 11 bases between. In germline, CDR1 is MGHDK, CDR2 SYGVNS.